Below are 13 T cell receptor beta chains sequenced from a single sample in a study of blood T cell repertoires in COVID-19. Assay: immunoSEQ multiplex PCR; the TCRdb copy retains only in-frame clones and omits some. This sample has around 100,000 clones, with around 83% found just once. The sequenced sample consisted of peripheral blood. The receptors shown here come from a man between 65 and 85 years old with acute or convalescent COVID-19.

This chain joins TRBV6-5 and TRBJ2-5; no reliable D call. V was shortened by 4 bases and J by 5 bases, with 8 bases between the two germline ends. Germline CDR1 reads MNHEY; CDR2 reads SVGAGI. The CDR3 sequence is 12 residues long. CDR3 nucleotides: TGTGCCAGCAGTTTCGGTGAGGAGACCCAGTACTTC. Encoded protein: CASSFGEETQYF.

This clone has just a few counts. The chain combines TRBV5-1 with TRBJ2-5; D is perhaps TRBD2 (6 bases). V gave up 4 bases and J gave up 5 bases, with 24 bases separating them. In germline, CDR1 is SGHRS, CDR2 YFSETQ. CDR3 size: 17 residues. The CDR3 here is CASSLEYAGTGEETQYF. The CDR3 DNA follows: TGCGCCAGCAGCCTTGAATATGCGGGGACCGGGGAGGAGACCCAGTACTTC.

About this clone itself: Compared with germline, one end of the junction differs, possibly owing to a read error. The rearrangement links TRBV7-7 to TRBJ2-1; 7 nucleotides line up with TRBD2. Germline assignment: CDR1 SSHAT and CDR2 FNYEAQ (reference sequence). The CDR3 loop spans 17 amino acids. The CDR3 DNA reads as TGTGCTAGCAGCCCCTTGTCAAGCGGGATTTCATACGATGAGCAGTTCTTC. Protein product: CASSPLSSGISYDEQFF.

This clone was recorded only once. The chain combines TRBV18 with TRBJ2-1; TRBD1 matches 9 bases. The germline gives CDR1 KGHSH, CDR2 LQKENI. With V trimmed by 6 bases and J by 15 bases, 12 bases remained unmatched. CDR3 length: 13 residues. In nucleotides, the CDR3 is TGTGCCAGCTCCCCAATAACGGGACAGGGTGTGTTCTTC. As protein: CASSPITGQGVFF.

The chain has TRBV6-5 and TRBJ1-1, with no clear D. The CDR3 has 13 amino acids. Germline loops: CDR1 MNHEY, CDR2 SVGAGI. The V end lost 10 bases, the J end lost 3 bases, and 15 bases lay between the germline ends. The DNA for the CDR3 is TGTGCCATACGACGCGGCACTTACACTGAAGCTTTCTTT. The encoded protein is CAIRRGTYTEAFF.

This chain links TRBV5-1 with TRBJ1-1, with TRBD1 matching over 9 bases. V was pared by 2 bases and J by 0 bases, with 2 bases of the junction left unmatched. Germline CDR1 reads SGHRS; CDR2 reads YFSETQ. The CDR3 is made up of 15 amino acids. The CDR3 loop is CASSFGTGMNTEAFF. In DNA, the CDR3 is TGCGCCAGCAGCTTTGGGACAGGGATGAACACTGAAGCTTTCTTT.

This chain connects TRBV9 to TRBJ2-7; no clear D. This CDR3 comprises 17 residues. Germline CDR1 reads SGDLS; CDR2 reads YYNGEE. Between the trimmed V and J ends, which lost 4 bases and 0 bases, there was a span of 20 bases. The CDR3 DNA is TGTGCCAGCAGCCCCTCCCCGAAGCTTGCCCCCTCCTACGAGCAGTACTTC. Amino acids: CASSPSPKLAPSYEQYF.

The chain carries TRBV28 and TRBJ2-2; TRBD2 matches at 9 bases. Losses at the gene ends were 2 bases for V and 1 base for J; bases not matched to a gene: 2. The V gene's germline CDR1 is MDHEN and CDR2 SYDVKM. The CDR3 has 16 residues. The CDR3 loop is CASSLTLAGNTGELFF. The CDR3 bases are TGTGCCAGCAGTTTAACACTAGCGGGGAACACCGGGGAGCTGTTTTTT.

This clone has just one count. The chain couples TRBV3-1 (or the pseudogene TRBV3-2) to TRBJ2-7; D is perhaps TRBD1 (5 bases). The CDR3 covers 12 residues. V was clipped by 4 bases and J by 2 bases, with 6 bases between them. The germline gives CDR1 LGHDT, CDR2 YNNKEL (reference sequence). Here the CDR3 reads CASSRTTYEQYF. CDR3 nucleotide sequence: TGTGCCAGCAGCCGGACAACCTACGAGCAGTACTTC.

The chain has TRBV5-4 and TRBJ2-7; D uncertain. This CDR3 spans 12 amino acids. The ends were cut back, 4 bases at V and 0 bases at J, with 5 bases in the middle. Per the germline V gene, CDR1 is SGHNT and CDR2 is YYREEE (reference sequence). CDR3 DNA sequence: TGTGCCAGCAGCGCGAGCTCCTACGAGCAGTACTTC. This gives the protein CASSASSYEQYF.

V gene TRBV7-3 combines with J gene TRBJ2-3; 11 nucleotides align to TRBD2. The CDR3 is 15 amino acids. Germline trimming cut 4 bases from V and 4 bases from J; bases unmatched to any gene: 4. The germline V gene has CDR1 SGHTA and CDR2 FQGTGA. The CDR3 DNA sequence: TGTGCCAGCAGCTCAAAACTAGCGGGGGCAGATACGCAGTATTTT. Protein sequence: CASSSKLAGADTQYF. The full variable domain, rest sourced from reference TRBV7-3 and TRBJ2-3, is GAGVSQTPSNKVTEKGKYVELRCDPISGHTALYWYRQSLGQGPEFLIYFQGTGAADDSGLPNDRFFAVRPEGSVSTLKIQRTERGDSAVYLCASSSKLAGADTQYFGPGTRLTVL.

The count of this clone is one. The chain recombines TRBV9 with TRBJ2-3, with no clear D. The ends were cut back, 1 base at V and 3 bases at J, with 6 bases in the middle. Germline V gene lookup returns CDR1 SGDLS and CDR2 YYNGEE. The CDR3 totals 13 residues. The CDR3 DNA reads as TGTGCCAGCAGCGTAACCGGGACAGATACGCAGTATTTT. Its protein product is CASSVTGTDTQYF.

DNA for the CDR3: TGCGCCAGCAGCCCTCGGGGGGATCAGCCCCAGCATTTT. Its translation is CASSPRGDQPQHF. The chain recombines TRBV5-1 with TRBJ1-5, with D perhaps TRBD1 (5 bases). Germline values: CDR1 SGHRS, CDR2 YFSETQ. Trimming shortened V by 4 bases and J by 5 bases, and 10 bases separated the two germline ends. This CDR3 is 13 amino acids long.